These T cell receptor beta chains were read from a single sample in a study of T cell repertoires in cytomegalovirus infection. MiXCR, run by TCRdb on the reads, gives a single entry per CDR3 protein. The sample yields 550,000 to 700,000 distinct CDR3 sequences, over 35% seen once. For these receptors, no antigen is known. This specimen was cultured PBMCs, taken from culture after CMV antigen stimulation. The receptor set was obtained from a human donor in good health (CMV status not recorded). Some clones in this sample may be carry-over from other donors' samples. Each CDR3 is given with its conserved first and last residue. A D gene is named only where the DNA matches it firmly. Part of the rows lack a size; the others show once, few, many or a class for expanded clones.

CDR3aa: CASRTDPSPLHF; CDR3nt: TGTGCCAGCAGGACCGATCCCTCACCCCTCCACTTT; abundance: NA; d_gene: NA; v_gene: TRBV27; j_gene: TRBJ1-6
CDR3aa: CASSTNRAFNSPLHF; CDR3nt: TGTGCCAGTAGTACCAATCGCGCGTTCAATTCACCCCTCCACTTT; abundance: NA; d_gene: NA; v_gene: TRBV19; j_gene: TRBJ1-6
CDR3aa: CASSLNKETPLHF; CDR3nt: TGCGCCAGCAGCTTGAACAAGGAGACACCCCTCCACTTT; abundance: NA; d_gene: NA; v_gene: TRBV5-1; j_gene: TRBJ1-6
CDR3aa: CASSENPGPNYGYTF; CDR3nt: TGTGCCAGCAGTGAGAATCCAGGACCCAACTATGGCTACACCTTC; abundance: few; d_gene: NA; v_gene: TRBV6-1; j_gene: TRBJ1-2
CDR3aa: CASSARLAGEYNEQFF; CDR3nt: TGTGCCAGCAGCGCAAGACTAGCGGGAGAATACAATGAGCAGTTCTTC; abundance: NA; d_gene: TRBD2; v_gene: TRBV7-2; j_gene: TRBJ2-1
CDR3aa: CASSERPGRNTIYF; CDR3nt: TGTGCCAGCAGTGAACGGCCGGGACGAAACACCATATATTTT; abundance: NA; d_gene: NA; v_gene: TRBV6-1; j_gene: TRBJ1-3
CDR3aa: CASSLSLPPHNEQFF; CDR3nt: TGTGCCAGCAGCTTAAGTCTCCCCCCCCACAATGAGCAGTTCTTC; abundance: many; d_gene: NA; v_gene: TRBV7-2; j_gene: TRBJ2-1
CDR3aa: CASSLSSSDYGYTF; CDR3nt: TGTGCCAGCAGTTTATCTTCCAGTGACTATGGCTACACCTTC; abundance: NA; d_gene: NA; v_gene: TRBV12-3/TRBV12-4; j_gene: TRBJ1-2
CDR3aa: CATKPSGLTYNEQFF; CDR3nt: TGTGCCACAAAGCCTAGCGGGCTAACCTACAATGAGCAGTTCTTC; abundance: NA; d_gene: TRBD2; v_gene: TRBV10-3; j_gene: TRBJ2-1
CDR3aa: CATPRGGAGNEQFF; CDR3nt: TGTGCCACCCCCCGGGGGGGTGCAGGCAATGAGCAGTTCTTC; abundance: NA; d_gene: TRBD2; v_gene: TRBV18; j_gene: TRBJ2-1
CDR3aa: CASSLSSSGVMENTEAFF; CDR3nt: TGTGCCAGCAGCTTGAGTAGTTCGGGGGTTATGGAGAACACTGAAGCTTTCTTT; abundance: NA; d_gene: NA; v_gene: TRBV5-6; j_gene: TRBJ1-1
CDR3aa: CSARGLAGSDTQYF; CDR3nt: TGCAGTGCTAGGGGACTAGCGGGATCAGATACGCAGTATTTT; abundance: few; d_gene: TRBD2; v_gene: TRBV20-1; j_gene: TRBJ2-3
CDR3aa: CASRPGLAENTDTQYF; CDR3nt: TGTGCCAGCAGACCAGGACTAGCGGAGAACACAGATACGCAGTATTTT; abundance: NA; d_gene: TRBD2; v_gene: TRBV11-3; j_gene: TRBJ2-3
CDR3aa: CASRPAGPGPFF; CDR3nt: TGTGCCAGCAGGCCAGCAGGGCCGGGCCCGTTCTTC; abundance: few; d_gene: NA; v_gene: TRBV27; j_gene: TRBJ2-1
CDR3aa: CASNNRGLGKNIQYF; CDR3nt: TGTGCCAGTAATAACAGGGGGCTTGGCAAAAACATTCAGTACTTC; abundance: once; d_gene: TRBD1; v_gene: TRBV19; j_gene: TRBJ2-4